These T cell receptor beta chains were read from a single sample in a study of T cell clonotyping in hematopoietic cell transplantation. Measured with immunoSEQ multiplex PCR; TCRdb has only the in-frame clones, and not every one. Of around 11,000 clones in the sample, roughly nine tenths were seen once. Sample: PBMCs, taken 100 days after allogeneic stem cell transplant. Source of these receptors: an older female patient who had an allogeneic stem cell transplant from an unrelated donor, so the T cells may come from the graft donor. Some clones in this sample may be carry-over from other donors' samples. Each CDR3 is given without its conserved first and last residue.

J gene,V gene,CDR3 protein
TRBJ1-5,TRBV5-6,ASSLNAGSNQPQH
TRBJ1-4,TRBV30,AWSRAVEKLF
TRBJ2-1,TRBV4-3,ASSWGNYNEQF
TRBJ2-7,TRBV14,ASSHLYEQY
TRBJ2-1,TRBV4-1,ASSPPGQSFQF
TRBJ2-7,TRBV7-8,ASSLPGQGAYEQY
TRBJ1-4,TRBV29-1,SVEGAEKLF
TRBJ1-1,TRBV29-1,SVEPLGVGTEAF
TRBJ2-1,TRBV28,ASFSGEYNEQF
TRBJ2-3,TRBV14,ASSRRAGALTDTQY
TRBJ2-1,TRBV29-1,SVEDQGPKLYNEQF
TRBJ1-5,TRBV20-1,SATAGGPQH
TRBJ1-5,TRBV28,ASSSTGTGYQPQH
TRBJ2-1,TRBV2,ASKILAGVNNEQF
TRBJ2-7,TRBV19,ATAGPAYEQY
TRBJ2-3,TRBV5-1,ASSLRLAGGTDTQY
TRBJ2-1,TRBV7-9,ASSFPGQGNTYNEQF
TRBJ2-7,TRBV28,ASSPGGAVTYEQY
TRBJ2-7,TRBV7-6,ASSLGQDLREQY
TRBJ1-5,TRBV28,ASTMGTGVSNQPQH
TRBJ2-7,TRBV9,ASSVGLALGEQY
TRBJ2-1,TRBV28,ASSSPTSWEQF
TRBJ2-1,TRBV9,ASSVVASGRLSNEQF
TRBJ2-1,TRBV5-1,ASSSSGTSIQRF
TRBJ1-2,TRBV5-1,ASSLGPEGLGYT
TRBJ2-1,TRBV29-1,SVESERSSYNEQF
TRBJ2-5,TRBV19,ASSSQGEETQY
TRBJ2-7,TRBV11-2,ASSLRTQEQY
TRBJ2-7,TRBV5-1,ASSLGPTGDYEQY
TRBJ1-5,TRBV28,ASSLLHFRVEPRQGGRRNQPQH
TRBJ2-2,TRBV7-9,ASRGVMNTGELF
TRBJ1-2,TRBV19,ASSFGQGANYGYT
TRBJ2-3,TRBV27,ASSTPGQARNTQY
TRBJ1-4,TRBV7-2,ASSLVGSVVNEKLF
TRBJ2-5,TRBV11-2,ASSIQETQY
TRBJ2-1,TRBV19,ASSFRAQQEQF
TRBJ2-7,TRBV19,ASSIGTWNEQY
TRBJ2-5,TRBV5-1,ASVRAGNTLETQY
TRBJ2-7,TRBV7-9,ASSSPTPQEQY
TRBJ2-1,TRBV29-1,SVVSSGEVFNEQF
TRBJ2-1,TRBV7-3,ASSLQSGDNEQF
TRBJ1-1,TRBV30,AWKGGGTEAF
TRBJ1-3,TRBV19,ASSKNGRSGNTIY
TRBJ2-1,TRBV28,ASSFQRDRREQF
TRBJ1-5,TRBV30,AWSGQVKSNQPQH
TRBJ1-4,TRBV6-5,ASKESGNEKLF
TRBJ1-5,TRBV4-1,ASSHISLQGNQPQH
TRBJ1-1,TRBV27,ASRSYRSTEAF
TRBJ1-2,TRBV11-2,ASSRDGNYGYT
TRBJ2-2,TRBV6-4,ASSAARRSTGELF
TRBJ2-3,TRBV19,ASSIGVHTQY